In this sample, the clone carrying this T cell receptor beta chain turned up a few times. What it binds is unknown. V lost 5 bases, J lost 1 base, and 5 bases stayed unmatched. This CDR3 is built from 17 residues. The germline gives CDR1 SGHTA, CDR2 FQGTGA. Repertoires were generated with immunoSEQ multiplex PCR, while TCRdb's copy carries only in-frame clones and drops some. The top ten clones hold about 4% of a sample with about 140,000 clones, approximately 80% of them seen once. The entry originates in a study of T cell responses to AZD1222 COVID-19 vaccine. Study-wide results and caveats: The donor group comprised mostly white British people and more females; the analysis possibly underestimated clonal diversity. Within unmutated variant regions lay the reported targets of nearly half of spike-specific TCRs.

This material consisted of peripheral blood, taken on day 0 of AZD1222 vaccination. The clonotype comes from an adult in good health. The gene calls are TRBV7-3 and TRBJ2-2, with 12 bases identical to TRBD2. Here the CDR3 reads CASSRAGLAGNTGELFF. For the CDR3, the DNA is TGTGCCAGCAGCCGAGCGGGACTAGCGGGGAACACCGGGGAGCTGTTTTTT.